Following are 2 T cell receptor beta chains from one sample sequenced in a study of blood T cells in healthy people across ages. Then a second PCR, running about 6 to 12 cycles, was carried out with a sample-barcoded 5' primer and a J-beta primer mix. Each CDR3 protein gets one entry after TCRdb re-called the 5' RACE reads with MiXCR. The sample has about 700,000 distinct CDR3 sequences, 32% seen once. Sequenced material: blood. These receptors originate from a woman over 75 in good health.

The CDR3 here is CASSLTRQGQGQFF. In nucleotides, the CDR3 is TGTGCCAGCAGCTTGACCCGTCAGGGGCAGGGGCAGTTCTTC. V is TRBV7-2 and J is TRBJ2-1, with D possibly TRBD1 on 6 matching bases. This CDR3 is 14 amino acids long. Trimming left V 3 bases short and J 12 bases short, with 18 bases between. Germline values: CDR1 SGHTA, CDR2 FQGNSA.

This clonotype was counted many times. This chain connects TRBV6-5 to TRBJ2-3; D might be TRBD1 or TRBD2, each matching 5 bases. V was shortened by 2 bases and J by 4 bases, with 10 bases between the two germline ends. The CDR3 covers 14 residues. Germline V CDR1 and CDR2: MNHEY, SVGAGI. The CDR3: CASSYGGYADTQYF. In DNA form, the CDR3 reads TGTGCCAGCAGTTACGGGGGTTACGCAGATACGCAGTATTTT.